This is a list of T cell receptor beta chains from one sample in a study of shared clonotypes between healthy human individuals. TCRdb's copy holds only in-frame clones and misses some; the assay was immunoSEQ multiplex PCR. The profile shows about 490,000 clones, roughly 78% of them singletons. The source material was PBMCs. The receptors derive from a woman aged 40 to 50 in good health. Some clones in this sample may be carry-over from other donors' samples. Both conserved end residues are trimmed from each CDR3.

V	J	CDR3
TRBV11-2	TRBJ2-2	ASSLSGGITGELF
TRBV28	TRBJ2-1	ASSPPYFQRDDEQF
TRBV5-1	TRBJ2-1	ASSEGGNNEQF
TRBV10-3	TRBJ2-1	AIARAAGVGDEQF
TRBV27	TRBJ2-1	ASSGGVRREQF
TRBV6-1	TRBJ2-7	ASSEEAGGGYEQY
TRBV6-1	TRBJ1-1	ASSDGTVKAF
TRBV5-6	TRBJ1-2	ASSLTGAEGYGYT
TRBV27	TRBJ2-7	ASSSQGIYHEQY
TRBV5-4	-	ASSLARGSIREQY
TRBV27	TRBJ1-6	ASRVPGQVRSPLH
TRBV5-6	-	AGSPPQGAPGETQY
TRBV10-3	TRBJ2-1	AIRVSPGPMRDNEQF
TRBV5-4	TRBJ1-2	ASRGGQGAFYGYT
TRBV28	TRBJ1-2	ASSLPTDRVYGYT
TRBV5-1	TRBJ2-1	ASSLMTANNEQF
TRBV12-2	TRBJ2-1	ASRLVTSWGSYNEQF
TRBV6-4	TRBJ2-3	ASSDGLEPGTQY
TRBV6-8	TRBJ2-1	AGLAGIQF
TRBV6-4	TRBJ2-2	ASSDSGLADTGELF
TRBV28	TRBJ2-1	ASSLWGLVRFDEQF
TRBV7-9	TRBJ1-1	ASSFKGASGAF